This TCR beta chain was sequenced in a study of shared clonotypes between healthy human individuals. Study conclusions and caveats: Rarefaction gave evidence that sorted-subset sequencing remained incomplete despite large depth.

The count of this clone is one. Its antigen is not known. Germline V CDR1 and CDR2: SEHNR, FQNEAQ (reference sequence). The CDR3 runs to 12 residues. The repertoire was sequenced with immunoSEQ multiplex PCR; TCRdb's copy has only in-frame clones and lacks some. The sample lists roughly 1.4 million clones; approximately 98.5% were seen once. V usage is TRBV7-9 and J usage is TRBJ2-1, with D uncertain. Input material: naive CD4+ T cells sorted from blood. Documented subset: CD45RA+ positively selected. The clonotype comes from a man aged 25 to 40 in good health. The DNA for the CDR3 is TGTGCAACTGTGGGATCCTACAATGAGCAGTTCTTC. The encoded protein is CATVGSYNEQFF.